This TCR beta chain was identified during a study of blood T cell repertoires in COVID-19. Looking at the study overall: Some COVID-19 samples were acute and others convalescent; all came from the United States, Italy and Spain. Sample material is recorded as cDNA or gDNA derived from T cells, B-cell-depleted T cells, or PBMCs.

The V gene lost 7 bases and the J gene lost 0 bases, with 20 bases spanning the gap. The CDR3 consists of 17 residues. The germline V gene encodes CDR1 SNHLY and CDR2 FYNNEI. The authors' processing: Reference gene primer amplification yielded estimated nucleated cell counts. This table comes from immunoSEQ multiplex PCR, and its TCRdb copy is limited to in-frame clones, with some not included. V, J and clone size are taken as reported in that table, and D and trimming were inferred from the DNA itself. The profile shows around 59,000 clones, 85% to 90% of them singletons. Material: peripheral blood. The rearrangement joins TRBV2 to TRBJ2-3; possibly TRBD2 for D (6 bases). The sequence was obtained from a man aged 55 to 70 with acute or convalescent COVID-19. The CDR3 here is CASMWTGLPDSTDTQYF. CDR3 nucleotides: TGTGCCAGCATGTGGACGGGACTCCCAGATAGCACAGATACGCAGTATTTT.